Sequencing of this T cell receptor (beta chain) was carried out in a study of early T cells in non-severe SARS-CoV-2 infection. Overall study findings and caveats: VDJdb matching, biased toward anti-spike CD8 responses, missed private and CD4 specificities.

CDR1 is SGHRS and CDR2 is YFSETQ in the germline V gene. This CDR3 spans 16 amino acids. The V gene lost 0 bases and the J gene lost 4 bases, with 13 bases spanning the gap. In this sample, this clonotype turned up a few times. The antigen remains unidentified. Individually, cDNA molecules had unique molecular identifiers attached to them. Each CDR3 protein gets one entry after TCRdb re-called the 5' RACE reads with MiXCR. The sample consists of about 64,000 distinct CDR3 sequences, around 10% of them appearing once. The source material was whole blood, sampled at baseline. J is TRBJ2-2 and V is TRBV5-1; no firm D call. The clonotype comes from an adult who was a healthcare worker with PCR-confirmed SARS-CoV-2 infection or an uninfected control (not recorded which). CDR3: CASSLVPGLITGELFF. CDR3 DNA sequence: TGCGCCAGCAGCTTGGTGCCGGGCCTAATCACCGGGGAGCTGTTTTTT.